The T cell receptor beta chain under discussion was sequenced for a study of OX40 agonist ivuxolimab in advanced cancers. In its sample, this clone was seen a few times. The antigen is unknown. TCRdb keeps only in-frame clones here, not all; method: immunoSEQ multiplex PCR. The sample has 90,000 or so clones, approximately 87% seen once. Study results and caveats: Clones of CD4+ and CD8+ blood T cells grew by week 6 at doses of 0.1 to 3.0 mg/kg.

There are 15 residues in the CDR3. Germline CDR1 LNHDA, CDR2 SQIVND (reference sequence). Trimming left V 3 bases short and J 0 bases short, with 12 bases between. Blood sampling took place at baseline, cycle 4 day 1, and cycle 7 day 1. The rearrangement uses TRBV19 and TRBJ2-7; D tentatively reads TRBD1 or TRBD2 (5 bases each). The material was CD4+ or CD8+ T cells sorted from blood, obtained in a trial of the OX40 agonist ivuxolimab. The receptor comes from an adult with an advanced solid tumor such as melanoma, head and neck, liver or kidney cancer. This CDR3 reads CASSIGTESSYEQYF. The CDR3 nucleotides read TGTGCCAGTAGTATCGGGACGGAATCCTCCTACGAGCAGTACTTC.